Below are 8 T cell receptor beta chains sequenced from a single sample in a study of blood T cell repertoires in COVID-19. Produced via immunoSEQ multiplex PCR; TCRdb's table is partial and in-frame only. The table includes a few hundred thousand clones, over 75% detected once. Source material: PBMCs or T cells enriched from blood (not recorded which). The receptors were sampled from a woman under 40 who had recovered from COVID-19.

The chain uses TRBV28 and TRBJ1-2; 8 bases are shared with TRBD1. Trimming removed 7 bases from V and 4 bases from J; junction bases left unmatched: 14. The CDR3 is 16 residues long. CDR1 and CDR2 from the germline V gene are MDHEN and SYDVKM. The CDR3 region has the DNA TGTGCCAGCACCACATACACGACAGGGGCCCTCTATGGCTACACCTTC. Encoded protein: CASTTYTTGALYGYTF.

This rearrangement joins TRBV30 to TRBJ1-5; TRBD1 matches at 7 bases. Germline trimming cut 3 bases from V and 2 bases from J; bases unmatched to any gene: 7. Germline-derived CDR1 and CDR2 are GTSNPN and SVGIG (reference sequence). There are 15 residues in the CDR3. The CDR3 protein is CAWSDDRERNQPQHF. The CDR3 DNA follows: TGTGCCTGGAGCGACGACAGGGAACGCAATCAGCCCCAGCATTTT.

V gene TRBV7-2 combines with J gene TRBJ2-2; D is perhaps TRBD2 (5 bases). The CDR3 loop spans 16 amino acids. V was clipped by 3 bases and J by 0 bases, with 11 bases between them. CDR1 is SGHTA and CDR2 is FQGNSA in the germline V gene. The CDR3 bases are TGTGCCAGCAGCTTGCAGGTACTAGCGAACACCGGGGAGCTGTTTTTT. Translating it yields CASSLQVLANTGELFF.

The CDR3 is CASSESRGGSSTDTQYF. As DNA, the CDR3 is TGTGCCAGCAGTGAATCCCGCGGGGGTTCTAGCACAGATACGCAGTATTTT. The chain joins TRBV6-1 to TRBJ2-3, with 7 bases lining up with TRBD2. The junction had 8 bases not matched to a gene; V was cut back by 2 bases and J by 0 bases. The CDR3 runs to 17 residues. Germline values: CDR1 MNHNS, CDR2 SASEGT.

The chain couples TRBV18 to TRBJ1-1, with 8 positions matching TRBD1. Germline assignment: CDR1 KGHSH and CDR2 LQKENI. The CDR3 covers 15 residues. V was clipped by 5 bases and J by 6 bases; unmatched bases: 11. The CDR3 reads CASSSGQGGVAEAFF. CDR3 bases: TGTGCCAGCTCATCCGGACAGGGAGGGGTCGCTGAAGCTTTCTTT.

In regard to this clone: Different DNA sequences within this sample yield the same CDR3. V gene TRBV6-5 combines with J gene TRBJ1-2; 10 bases line up with TRBD1. Germline loops: CDR1 MNHEY, CDR2 SVGAGI. The CDR3 has 14 residues. V dropped 5 bases and J dropped 5; count of bases not matched to a gene: 5. CDR3 sequence (DNA): TGTGCCAGCAGTCCCGGACAGGGGGGTTATGGCTACACCTTC. The encoded protein is CASSPGQGGYGYTF.

The CDR3 loop reads CASSRTGDSNQPQHF. CDR3 sequence (DNA): TGTGCCAGCAGCCGTACAGGAGATAGCAATCAGCCCCAGCATTTT. V usage is TRBV7-2 and J usage is TRBJ1-5; maybe TRBD1 (5 bases). CDR3 size: 15 residues. V gave up 5 bases and J gave up 0 bases, with 11 bases separating them. From germline, CDR1 is SGHTA and CDR2 FQGNSA.

V gene TRBV7-2 combines with J gene TRBJ2-1; TRBD2 aligns across 8 bases. With V trimmed by 2 bases and J by 2 bases, 14 bases remained unmatched. CDR3 length: 19 amino acids. CDR1 and CDR2 from the germline V gene are SGHTA and FQGNSA. The CDR3 loop reads CASSLLTVGGGRTYNEQFF. The CDR3 DNA is TGTGCCAGCAGCTTATTAACGGTGGGCGGGGGGCGGACCTACAATGAGCAGTTCTTC.